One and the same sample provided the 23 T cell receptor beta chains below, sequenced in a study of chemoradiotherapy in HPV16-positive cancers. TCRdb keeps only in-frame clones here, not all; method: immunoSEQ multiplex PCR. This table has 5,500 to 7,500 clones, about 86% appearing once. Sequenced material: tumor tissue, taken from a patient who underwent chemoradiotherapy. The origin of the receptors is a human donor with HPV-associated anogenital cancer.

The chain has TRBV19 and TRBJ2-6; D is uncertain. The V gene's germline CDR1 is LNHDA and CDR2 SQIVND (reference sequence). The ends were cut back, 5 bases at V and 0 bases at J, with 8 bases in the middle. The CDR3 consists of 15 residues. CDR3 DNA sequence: TGTGCCAGTAGTGTCAGTGACTCTGGGGCCAACGTCCTGACTTTC. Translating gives CASSVSDSGANVLTF.

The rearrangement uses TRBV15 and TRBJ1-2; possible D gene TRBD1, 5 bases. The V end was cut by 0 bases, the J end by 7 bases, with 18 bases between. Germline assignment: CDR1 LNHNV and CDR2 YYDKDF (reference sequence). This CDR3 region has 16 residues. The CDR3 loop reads CATSRDLIGHGAGYTF. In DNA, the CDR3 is TGTGCCACCAGCAGAGATTTGATTGGACACGGAGCTGGCTACACCTTC.

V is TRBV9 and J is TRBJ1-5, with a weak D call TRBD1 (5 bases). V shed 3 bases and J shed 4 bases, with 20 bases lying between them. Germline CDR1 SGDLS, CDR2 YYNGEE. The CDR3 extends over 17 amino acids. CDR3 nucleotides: TGTGCCAGCAGCGGCCTTAGGGACCCCAGTCCTAATCAGCCCCAGCATTTT. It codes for CASSGLRDPSPNQPQHF. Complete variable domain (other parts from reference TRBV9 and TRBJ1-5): DSGVTQTPKHLITATGQRVTLRCSPRSGDLSVYWYQQSLDQGLQFLIQYYNGEERAKGNILERFSAQQFPDLHSELNLSSLELGDSALYFCASSGLRDPSPNQPQHFGDGTRLSIL.

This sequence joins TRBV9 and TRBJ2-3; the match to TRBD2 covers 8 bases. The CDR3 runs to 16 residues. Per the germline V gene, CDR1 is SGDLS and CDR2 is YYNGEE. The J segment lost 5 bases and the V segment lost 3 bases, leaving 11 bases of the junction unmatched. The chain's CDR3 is CASSDPEAGVGDTQYF. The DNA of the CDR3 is TGTGCCAGCAGCGATCCCGAAGCGGGAGTTGGAGATACGCAGTATTTT.

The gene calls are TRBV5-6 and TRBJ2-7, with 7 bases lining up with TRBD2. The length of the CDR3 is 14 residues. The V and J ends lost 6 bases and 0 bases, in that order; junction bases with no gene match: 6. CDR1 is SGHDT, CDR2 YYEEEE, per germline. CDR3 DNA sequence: TGTGCCAGCAAGCGGGACTACAGCTCCTACGAGCAGTACTTC. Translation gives CASKRDYSSYEQYF.

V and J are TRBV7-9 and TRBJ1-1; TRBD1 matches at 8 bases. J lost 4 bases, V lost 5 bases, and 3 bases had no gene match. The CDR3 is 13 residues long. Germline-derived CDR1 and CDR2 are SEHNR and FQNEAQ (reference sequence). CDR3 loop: CASSIGQGTEAFF. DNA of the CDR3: TGTGCCAGCAGCATCGGACAGGGCACTGAAGCTTTCTTT.

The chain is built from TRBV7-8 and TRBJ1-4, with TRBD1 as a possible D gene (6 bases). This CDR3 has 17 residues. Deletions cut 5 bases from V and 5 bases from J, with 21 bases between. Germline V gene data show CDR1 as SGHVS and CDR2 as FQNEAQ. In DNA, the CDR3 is TGTGCCAGCAGCCAGCCCTGGGGGGCTTTCGAGAATGAAAAACTGTTTTTT. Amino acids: CASSQPWGAFENEKLFF.

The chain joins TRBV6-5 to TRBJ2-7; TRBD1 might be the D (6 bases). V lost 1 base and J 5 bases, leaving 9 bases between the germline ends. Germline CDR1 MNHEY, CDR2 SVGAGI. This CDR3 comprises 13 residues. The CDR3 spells CASSYWQGNEQYF. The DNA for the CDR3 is TGTGCCAGCAGTTACTGGCAGGGGAACGAGCAGTACTTC.

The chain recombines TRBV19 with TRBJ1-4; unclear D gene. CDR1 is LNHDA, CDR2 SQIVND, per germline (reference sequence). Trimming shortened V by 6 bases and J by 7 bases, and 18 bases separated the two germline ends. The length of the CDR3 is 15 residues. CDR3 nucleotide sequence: TGTGCCAGTAGCAGCACTCGGGCCGCGGGTGAAAAACTGTTTTTT. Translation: CASSSTRAAGEKLFF.

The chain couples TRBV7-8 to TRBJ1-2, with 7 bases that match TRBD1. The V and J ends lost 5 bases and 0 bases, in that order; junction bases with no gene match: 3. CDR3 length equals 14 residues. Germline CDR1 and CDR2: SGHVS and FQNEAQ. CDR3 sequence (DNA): TGTGCCAGCAGCGGCGGGACAGCTAACTATGGCTACACCTTC. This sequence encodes CASSGGTANYGYTF.

CDR3 nucleotides: TGTGCCAGCAGCTCATGGGCCGGGGCCAACTATGGCTACACCTTC. This translates into CASSSWAGANYGYTF. V usage is TRBV7-2 and J usage is TRBJ1-2, with D perhaps matching TRBD1 (5 bases). The CDR3 loop spans 15 amino acids. Germline V gene sequence: CDR1 SGHTA, CDR2 FQGNSA. Trimming stripped 4 bases from V and 2 bases from J, with 14 bases between.

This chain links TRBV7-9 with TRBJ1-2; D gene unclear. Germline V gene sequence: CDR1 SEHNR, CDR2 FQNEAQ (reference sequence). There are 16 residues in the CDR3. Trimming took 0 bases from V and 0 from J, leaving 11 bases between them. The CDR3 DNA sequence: TGTGCCAGCAGCTTAGCTTTGTCAGAAGCTAACTATGGCTACACCTTC. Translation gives CASSLALSEANYGYTF. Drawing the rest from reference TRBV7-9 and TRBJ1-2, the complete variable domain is DTGVSQNPRHKITKRGQNVTFRCDPISEHNRLYWYRQTLGQGPEFLTYFQNEAQLEKSRLLSDRFSAERPKGSFSTLEIQRTEQGDSAMYLCASSLALSEANYGYTFGSGTRLTVV.

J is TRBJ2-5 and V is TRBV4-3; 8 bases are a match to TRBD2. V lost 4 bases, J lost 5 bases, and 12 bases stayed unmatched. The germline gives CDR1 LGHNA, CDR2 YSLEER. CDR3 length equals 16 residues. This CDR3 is CASSLEAGTRAETQYF. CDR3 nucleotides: TGCGCCAGCAGCCTAGAGGCCGGGACTAGAGCCGAGACCCAGTACTTC.

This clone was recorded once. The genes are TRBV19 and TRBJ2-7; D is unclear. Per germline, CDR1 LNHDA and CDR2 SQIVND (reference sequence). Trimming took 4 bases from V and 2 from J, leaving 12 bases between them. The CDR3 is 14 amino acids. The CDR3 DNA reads TGTGCCAGTAGTAACGGCGAGAAAACCTACGAGCAGTACTTC. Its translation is CASSNGEKTYEQYF.

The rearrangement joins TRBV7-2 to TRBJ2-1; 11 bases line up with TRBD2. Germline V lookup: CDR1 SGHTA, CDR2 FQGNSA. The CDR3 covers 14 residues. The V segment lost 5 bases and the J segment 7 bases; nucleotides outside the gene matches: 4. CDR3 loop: CASSRSGRGNEQFF. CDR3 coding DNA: TGTGCCAGCAGCCGTAGCGGGAGGGGAAATGAGCAGTTCTTC.

The CDR3, as DNA: TGTGCCAGCAGCGTGGGACTAGCGGGACTCGAGCAAGAGACCCAGTACTTC. Protein sequence: CASSVGLAGLEQETQYF. The rearrangement links TRBV9 to TRBJ2-5; 13 bases fit TRBD2. Trimming took 2 bases from V and 2 from J; bases not matched to a gene: 6. This CDR3 is built from 17 residues. In germline, CDR1 is SGDLS, CDR2 YYNGEE. Based on the CDR3 plus reference TRBV9 and TRBJ2-5, the full variable domain is DSGVTQTPKHLITATGQRVTLRCSPRSGDLSVYWYQQSLDQGLQFLIQYYNGEERAKGNILERFSAQQFPDLHSELNLSSLELGDSALYFCASSVGLAGLEQETQYFGPGTRLLVL.

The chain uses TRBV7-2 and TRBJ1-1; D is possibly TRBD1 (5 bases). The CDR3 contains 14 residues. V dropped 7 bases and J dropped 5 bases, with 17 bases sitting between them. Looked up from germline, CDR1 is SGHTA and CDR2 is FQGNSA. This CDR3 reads CASTSFGGTTEAFF. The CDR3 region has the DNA TGTGCCAGCACCTCGTTTGGGGGGACGACTGAAGCTTTCTTT.

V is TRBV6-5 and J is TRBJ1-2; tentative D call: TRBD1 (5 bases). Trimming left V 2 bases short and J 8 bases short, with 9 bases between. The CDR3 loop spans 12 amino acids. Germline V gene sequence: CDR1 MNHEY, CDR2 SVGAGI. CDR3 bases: TGTGCCAGCAGTTACCAGGGAGGCGGCTACACCTTC. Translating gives CASSYQGGGYTF.

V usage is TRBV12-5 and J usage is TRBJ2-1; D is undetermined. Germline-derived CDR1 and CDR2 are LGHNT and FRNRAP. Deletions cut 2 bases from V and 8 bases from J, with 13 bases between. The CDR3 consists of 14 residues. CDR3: CASGLHSPIDEQFF. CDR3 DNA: TGTGCTAGTGGTTTGCATAGCCCGATCGATGAGCAGTTCTTC.

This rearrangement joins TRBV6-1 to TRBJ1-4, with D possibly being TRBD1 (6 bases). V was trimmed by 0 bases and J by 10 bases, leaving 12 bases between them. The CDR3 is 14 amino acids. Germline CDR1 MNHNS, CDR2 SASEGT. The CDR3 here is CASSEARRGGKLFF. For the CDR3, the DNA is TGTGCCAGCAGTGAAGCAAGGAGAGGGGGAAAACTGTTTTTT.

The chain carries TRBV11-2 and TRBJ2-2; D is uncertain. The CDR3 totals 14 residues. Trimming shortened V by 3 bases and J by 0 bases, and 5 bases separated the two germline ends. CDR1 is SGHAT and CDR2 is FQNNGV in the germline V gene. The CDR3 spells CASSLSSNTGELFF. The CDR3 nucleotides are TGTGCCAGCAGCTTGAGCTCGAACACCGGGGAGCTGTTTTTT.

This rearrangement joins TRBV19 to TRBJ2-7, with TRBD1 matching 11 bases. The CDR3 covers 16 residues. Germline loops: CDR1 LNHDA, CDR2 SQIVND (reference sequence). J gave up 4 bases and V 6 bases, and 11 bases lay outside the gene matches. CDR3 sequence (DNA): TGTGCCAGTAGGGGCCTCGACGGGACAGGGGGTTACGAGCAGTACTTC. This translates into CASRGLDGTGGYEQYF.

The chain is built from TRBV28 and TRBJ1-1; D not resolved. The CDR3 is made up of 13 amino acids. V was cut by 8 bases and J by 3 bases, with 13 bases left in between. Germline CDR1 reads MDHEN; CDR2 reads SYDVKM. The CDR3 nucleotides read TGTGCCAGCCCCAATAGGTTTGACACTGAAGCTTTCTTT. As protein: CASPNRFDTEAFF.